This T cell receptor (beta chain) emerged from a study of cytomegalovirus exposure and HLA in healthy donors (dated by TCRdb to 2016 to 2017). For the study in its entirety: An earlier analysis of roughly 570 of the donors reported 250 to 350 Gb of sequence data and about 120 million unique TCR beta sequences obtained from about 180 million T cells. About 310 gigabases of sequencing data and approximately 85 million unique TCR sequences were included in an early release covering around 600 HLA-typed donors. Of the roughly 410 genotyped donors, 70% to 90% were placed in the genetic ancestry cluster associated with self-reported Caucasian donors. The study was designed to test whether signatures of past pathogen exposure could be identified by cataloging public T cell receptors. Using immunosequencing, the study profiled T cell repertoires from some 670 subjects and related those repertoires to cytomegalovirus serostatus. A separate validation cohort of some 130 different subjects was used in addition to the approximately 700-subject first cohort. The study combined high-throughput TCR immunosequencing, statistical association of individual TCRs with disease status, and machine learning to predict cytomegalovirus infection status. In a later analysis, previously published TCR beta repertoires from about 670 donors were re-analyzed and high-resolution HLA genotyping was added so that TCR occurrence patterns could be studied. In the later analysis, no new phenotypic data were used to find candidate immune exposures; instead, reliance was placed on TCR beta sequences and their occurrence across donors. An earlier analysis of 587 of the donors used high-throughput TCR beta sequencing to judge whether each TCR beta V gene segment behaved as functional or pseudogenic. Alongside the repertoire data, information on donor age, sex, ethnicity and CMV serostatus was compiled. A later genetic analysis took genome-wide SNP genotypes for about three fifths of the roughly 670 donors and used that subset as a discovery cohort. Every repertoire in the discovery cohort had been generated on one and the same sequencing platform. Class I and class II HLA loci were covered by the typing at four-digit resolution. Typing coverage varied by locus: roughly 629-640 donors for A, B, C, DRB1 and DQB1; approximately 560 for DQA1; about 600 for DPA1; fewer than 480 for DPB1. About 5 DR-DQ haplotypes were handled as single units for association and clustering, since linkage in the cohort was strong. Among under 450 genotyped donors of the cohort, an average of 235,054 unique TCR beta nucleotide sequences were sequenced per donor, roughly 20% of them non-productive. The research as a whole found: An earlier analysis of several hundred of the donors showed that most TCR beta V segments appeared in productive rearrangements either about 87% or about 30% of the time, which broadly matched IMGT annotations. In a later analysis, some 18,000 TCR beta sequences were associated with specific HLA alleles at a false discovery rate of 0.05. A later genetic analysis associated a missense DCLRE1C variant with V-gene and J-gene trimming of TCR beta chains, and an independent cohort replicated the association. This cohort had only TCR beta chains sequenced, and the lack of alpha or paired-chain data limited which features could be detected. Some IMGT-functional V segments, including TRBV6-2 and TRBV6-3, could not be told apart with the 87-base-pair reads, so those segments were excluded. A later analysis found that most CMV-associated TCR beta chains appeared HLA-restricted, with HLA associations seemingly driven largely by CMV exposure. Because some donors lacked HLA typing at each locus, the association tests relied only on the typed subset. In a later analysis, TCR association rates were found to vary across HLA loci, with the most associated TCRs seen for DRB1 alleles and the fewest for HLA-C alleles. According to a later analysis, parvovirus B19, influenza, CMV and Epstein-Barr virus appeared linked to several top co-occurrence clusters. For the cohort, immune exposure information was limited to CMV serostatus. A later genetic analysis reported fewer N-insertions in productive TCRs among donors in an Asian-associated ancestry cluster than the roughly 700-donor mean. In both the original and validation cohorts, the classifier was reported to diagnose cytomegalovirus status with high specificity and sensitivity. Sequencing depth was assumed to be roughly uniform across donors in the presence/absence analyses, though that assumption may not hold. Three of the identified cytomegalovirus-associated TCR beta chains were confirmed in vitro to be specific for cytomegalovirus antigens. While some public TCRs were present in many individuals, most TCR sequences turned up only very rarely across donors. Over 15 rarely observed V segments, including chromosome 9 orphons, were excluded from the earlier analysis of about 610 of the donors because counts were too low. A further reported finding was that TCR beta sequences accurately predicted the HLA-A and HLA-B alleles for most subjects in the first cohort. Linkage disequilibrium might explain the correlated functional status among segregating V segments, but an unknown experimental factor could not be excluded. A total of 164 TCR beta chains were listed by the study as associated with cytomegalovirus. The authors suggested that the approach could potentially be extended to other disease states and immunological phenotypes. When HLA alleles, especially DR and DQ, strongly co-occurred, TCR associations were difficult to assign to individual alleles. In a later analysis, HLA-associated TCR beta chains showed more clonal expansion and lower generation probabilities than non-associated chains that were equally common. A cluster of highly shared sequence variants was judged likely to represent a technical artifact of the sequencing pipeline.

The library was obtained by the immunoSEQ multiplex PCR assay. For the multiplex PCR, a mixture combining 60 forward primers for TCR Vbeta segments and 13 reverse primers for TCR Jbeta segments was used. The CDR3 region of rearranged TCR beta genes was amplified from genomic DNA with a multiplex PCR assay. Amplified TCR beta libraries were sequenced as 87-base-pair reads on the Illumina HiSeq System. In the authors' own workflow: In a later analysis, tens of millions of unique TCR beta chains were counted across the 650 to 700 repertoires, and roughly 11 million of these chains were shared by at least two donors. A nearest-neighbor algorithm error-corrected the raw reads and collapsed the reads into unique sequences, merging closely related sequences to remove PCR and sequencing errors. CDR3 sequences were aligned to IMGT reference sequences to assign V, D and J gene segments. For a sequence to be retained, at least a six-nucleotide match to both a V gene segment and a J gene segment was required. A rearrangement counted as productive if the CDR3 had no stop codons and remained in frame with V and J, and every other rearrangement counted as non-productive. CDR3 was defined by IMGT convention, running from the second conserved V-encoded cysteine to the conserved J-encoded phenylalanine. The earlier analysis of fewer than 750 of the donors excluded sequences that lacked an unambiguous match to a single V gene segment. An earlier analysis of 550 to 650 of the donors classified V segments as functional when productive rearrangements were above 56.7% and as segregating when the standard deviation between donors was above 5%. A statistical classification framework was built to diagnose cytomegalovirus status from the catalog of TCR beta chain sequences. A later analysis assigned V and J genes by comparing TCR nucleotide sequences with IMGT/GENE-DB human TR gene sequences. The TCRdist pipeline was used in a later analysis to assign CDR3 sequences and most-parsimonious VDJ recombination scenarios. A later analysis defined each TCR beta chain by its CDR3 amino acid sequence plus V-gene family, and excluded reads lacking a unique V-gene family. In a later analysis, 450 to 600 highly shared, low-generation-probability nucleotide sequences were removed to address suspected cross-contamination and a sequencing artifact. For each public chain, a later analysis derived a clonal expansion index from normalized ranks of inferred template counts within each repertoire. In a later analysis, generation probabilities were computed using a VDJ recombination model fitted to out-of-frame rearrangements, and the results were checked against IGoR. In a later analysis, hypergeometric tests were used to score TCR-TCR, TCR-HLA and TCR-CMV co-occurrence, with a repertoire-size bias correction applied to TCR pairs. In a later analysis, false discovery rates were estimated by permuting HLA or CMV assignments 20 times. In a later analysis, co-occurring TCRs were grouped using DBSCAN, with TCRdist sequence similarity added in when clustering inside HLA-allele-positive subsets. Co-occurrence clustering excluded repertoires with fewer than 30,000 or more than 120,000 public chains, plus five with anomalous nucleotide sharing. This is the immuneACCESS table as TCRdb keeps it, with only in-frame sequences that have V and J called. A part of the clones is gone; compared with another copy, unresolved V genes explain less than half, and the rest is unexplained. V and J calls and clone size follow that table, whereas D and trimming were derived from the DNA. The record for this sample contains approximately 140,000 clones. Roughly 1.4% of the sample is in the top ten clones.

Trimming costs V 3 bases and J 0 bases, and their ends lie 19 bases apart. The CDR3, cysteine through phenylalanine, is 19 amino acids long. The retained sequence is limited to the CDR3, 57 bases, with the frame set at the first base. CDR1 and CDR2 were assigned from the germline V gene (reference sequence) as SGHNT and YYREEE. Comment on this clone: No cognate antigen has been identified for it.

The cohort consisted of hundreds of healthy bone marrow donors. Cohort members were all nominally healthy when sampled, although unrecorded immune exposures were likely present. The donor tested CMV seronegative, placing the donor among the 352 seronegative members of the cohort. A peripheral blood sample was collected from each donor, and TCR beta sequencing was performed on peripheral blood mononuclear cells. The Qiagen DNeasy Blood Extraction Kit was used to extract genomic DNA from the blood cell samples. Source material: PBMCs. The rearrangement combines TRBV5-4 with TRBJ2-6, with TRBD2 as a weak D call on 5 bases. The origin of this receptor is a woman between 40 and 55 years old in good health and CMV-seronegative. The CDR3 region has the sequence CASSSNTRTGSSGANVLTF. The DNA is TGTGCCAGCAGCTCAAACACTCGGACTGGTAGCTCTGGGGCCAACGTCCTGACTTTC.